A single sample gave rise to the 18 T cell receptor beta chains below, sequenced in a study of T cells in Graves' hyperthyroidism and ophthalmopathy. RNA transcripts gave rise to amplified TCR beta CDR3 regions. The HTBI primer set was used in a first-round RT-PCR of the TCR CDR3. TCRdb reprocessed the multiplex PCR reads with MiXCR, giving one entry per CDR3 protein. The table lists over 700,000 distinct CDR3 sequences, about 19% of them singletons. Sequenced material: blood. These receptors were collected from a woman in her forties or fifties with Graves' hyperthyroidism that later progressed to Graves' ophthalmopathy.

This clonotype was seen many times. This rearrangement joins TRBV11-2 to TRBJ1-2; TRBD1 matches 7 bases. The CDR3 length is 16 residues. V shed 5 bases, J shed 1 base, and the junction held 10 bases outside the gene matches. Looked up from germline, CDR1 is SGHAT and CDR2 is FQNNGV. CDR3 in amino acids: CASSTLNRGDNYGYTF. The CDR3, as DNA: TGTGCCAGCAGCACCCTGAACAGGGGTGATAACTATGGCTACACCTTC.

The V gene is TRBV9, the J gene TRBJ1-3, with D tentatively TRBD1 (6 bases). Deletions cut 3 bases from V and 7 bases from J, with 11 bases between. The CDR3 is 13 amino acids. In germline, CDR1 is SGDLS, CDR2 YYNGEE. CDR3 sequence: CASSGQVVNTIYF. The DNA of the CDR3 is TGTGCCAGCAGCGGACAGGTGGTGAACACCATATATTTT.

The chain is built from TRBV6-1 and TRBJ2-6; D is tentatively TRBD1 or TRBD2 (5 bases each). The CDR3 is made up of 16 amino acids. The V gene's germline CDR1 is MNHNS and CDR2 SASEGT. Trimming took 8 bases from V and 0 from J, leaving 14 bases between them. CDR3 nucleotide sequence: TGTGCCAGCGAACCGGGACGGAGCTCTGGGGCCAACGTCCTGACTTTC. It codes for CASEPGRSSGANVLTF.

CDR3 in amino acids: CSGMTGGTDTQYF. DNA for the CDR3: TGCAGCGGCATGACAGGGGGCACAGATACGCAGTATTTT. The chain carries TRBV29-1 and TRBJ2-3, with 8 positions matching TRBD1. The germline gives CDR1 SQVTM, CDR2 ANQGSEA. J gave up 1 base and V 7 bases, and 4 bases lay outside the gene matches. This CDR3 is 13 amino acids long.

The V call is TRBV19, the J call TRBJ1-2; TRBD1 matches at 10 bases. The CDR3 has 14 residues. The V gene's germline CDR1 is LNHDA and CDR2 SQIVND (reference sequence). V was clipped by 3 bases and J by 7 bases; unmatched bases: 5. Written as DNA, the CDR3 is TGTGCCAGTAGTATGCGACAGGGGGCAGGTGGCTACACCTTC. Translating it yields CASSMRQGAGGYTF.

This clonotype came up many times. This sequence joins TRBV19 and TRBJ1-5; D not resolved. Trimming took off 7 bases at V and 2 bases at J, with 15 bases between the two ends. Per germline, CDR1 LNHDA and CDR2 SQIVND (reference sequence). This CDR3 is 15 amino acids long. The CDR3 protein is CASITRGEGNQPQHF. The DNA of the CDR3 is TGTGCCAGTATAACCCGTGGGGAAGGCAATCAGCCCCAGCATTTT.

This chain links TRBV25-1 with TRBJ1-3; D is ambiguous. There are 12 residues in the CDR3. V lost 4 bases and J 4 bases, leaving 5 bases between the germline ends. Germline CDR1 MGHDK, CDR2 SYGVNS. CDR3 region: CASSATGNTIYF. In DNA, the CDR3 is TGTGCCAGCAGTGCGACAGGAAACACCATATATTTT. The whole variable domain, remainder taken from reference TRBV25-1 and TRBJ1-3, is EADIYQTPRYLVIGTGKKITLECSQTMGHDKMYWYQQDPGMELHLIHYSYGVNSTEKGDLSSESTVSRIRTEHFPLTLESARPSHTSQYLCASSATGNTIYFGEGSWLTVV.

This clonotype turned up a few times. This chain joins TRBV6-1 and TRBJ1-6; D is undetermined. The CDR3 extends over 13 amino acids. Trimming took 4 bases from V and 4 from J, leaving 5 bases between them. The germline CDR1 and CDR2 sequences are MNHNS and SASEGT. The CDR3 DNA sequence: TGTGCCAGCAGTGGAGCTTATAATTCACCCCTCCACTTT. It specifies CASSGAYNSPLHF.

The chain carries TRBV30 and TRBJ2-2; TRBD2 might be the D (6 bases). The CDR3 runs to 14 residues. Germline CDR1 reads GTSNPN; CDR2 reads SVGIG (reference sequence). V was cut by 3 bases and J by 6 bases, with 14 bases left in between. The CDR3, as DNA: TGTGCCTGGAGGGGACTCCTAACCGCCGGGGAGCTGTTTTTT. Protein sequence: CAWRGLLTAGELFF.

This clonotype was recorded a few times. The chain employs TRBV20-1 and TRBJ2-1, with 9 bases aligning to TRBD2. The CDR3 spans 15 residues. The V gene end was trimmed by 6 bases and the J gene end by 8 bases; junction bases not matched to a gene: 14. Looked up from germline, CDR1 is DFQATT and CDR2 is SNEGSKA (reference sequence). The CDR3 sequence is CSAALQRGEVDEQFF. The CDR3, as DNA: TGCAGTGCGGCCTTGCAGCGGGGGGAGGTGGATGAGCAGTTCTTC.

The chain uses TRBV19 and TRBJ1-1; 7 bases fit TRBD1. Germline V gene sequence: CDR1 LNHDA, CDR2 SQIVND (reference sequence). CDR3 size: 16 residues. V gave up 11 bases and J gave up 0 bases; unmatched junction bases: 15. The DNA of the CDR3 is TGTGCCGGCTGTCCAACCTCCGGGACAGTGAACACTGAAGCTTTCTTT. This gives the protein CAGCPTSGTVNTEAFF.

In this sample, this clonotype turned up many times. The chain combines TRBV18 with TRBJ2-7; D gene ambiguous. Deletions cut 1 base from V and 5 bases from J, with 12 bases between. CDR1 is KGHSH and CDR2 is LQKENI in the germline V gene. This CDR3 has 14 residues. The CDR3: CASSPRVGLHEQYF. CDR3 nucleotides: TGTGCCAGCTCACCACGGGTGGGTCTCCACGAGCAGTACTTC.

This clonotype appeared many times. The rearrangement joins TRBV30 to TRBJ1-1; D is possibly TRBD1 (6 bases). CDR1 GTSNPN and CDR2 SVGIG come from the germline V gene (reference sequence). Trimming left V 3 bases short and J 4 bases short, with 12 bases between. This CDR3 has 13 amino acids. The CDR3 here is CAWRNRAVTEAFF. In nucleotides, the CDR3 is TGTGCCTGGAGAAACAGGGCCGTCACTGAAGCTTTCTTT.

In this sample, this clonotype turned up a few times. The rearrangement links TRBV9 to TRBJ2-1, with no clear D. The germline V and J ends were trimmed by 4 bases and 8 bases, with 13 bases remaining between them. Germline V CDR1 and CDR2: SGDLS, YYNGEE. This CDR3 has 13 residues. CDR3: CASSPSRFHEQFF. CDR3 DNA: TGTGCCAGCAGCCCTAGTAGGTTCCATGAGCAGTTCTTC.

In this sample, this clonotype turned up a few times. The chain joins TRBV27 to TRBJ2-7; D might be TRBD1 (6 bases). The CDR3 consists of 13 residues. The germline V and J ends were trimmed by 5 bases and 4 bases, with 12 bases remaining between them. In germline, CDR1 is MNHEY, CDR2 SMNVEV (reference sequence). The CDR3 protein is CASSGGRAYEQYF. CDR3 DNA: TGTGCCAGCAGTGGGGGCAGGGCTTACGAGCAGTACTTC.

There are a few counts of this clonotype. The rearrangement links TRBV10-2 to TRBJ2-2; tentatively, D is TRBD2 (7 bases). The CDR3 sequence is 14 residues long. V was pared by 8 bases and J by 3 bases, with 13 bases between. Germline CDR1 and CDR2: WSHSY and SAAADI. As DNA, the CDR3 is TGCGCCAGCGGGGGAGGGGGGTACACCGGGGAGCTGTTTTTT. Amino acid sequence: CASGGGGYTGELFF.

This clonotype has a count of ten or more. The CDR3 DNA is TGCGCCAGCAGCTCGGGCCTCGCGTGGGGGGACGATGCCGGGGAGCTGTTTTTT. The encoded protein is CASSSGLAWGDDAGELFF. The chain carries TRBV5-1 and TRBJ2-2, with a possible D match to TRBD2 (6 bases). The V gene's germline CDR1 is SGHRS and CDR2 YFSETQ. The CDR3 contains 18 residues. Trimming left V 3 bases short and J 6 bases short, with 24 bases between.

This clonotype has just a few counts. The V and J genes are TRBV12-5 and TRBJ2-2; 7 positions match TRBD1. Losses at the gene ends were 5 bases for V and 4 bases for J; bases not matched to a gene: 4. The CDR3 totals 14 residues. Germline V gene sequence: CDR1 LGHNT, CDR2 FRNRAP. The CDR3 region has the DNA TGTGCTAGTGGTCCAGGGGGTGGCACCGGGGAGCTGTTTTTT. This encodes CASGPGGGTGELFF.